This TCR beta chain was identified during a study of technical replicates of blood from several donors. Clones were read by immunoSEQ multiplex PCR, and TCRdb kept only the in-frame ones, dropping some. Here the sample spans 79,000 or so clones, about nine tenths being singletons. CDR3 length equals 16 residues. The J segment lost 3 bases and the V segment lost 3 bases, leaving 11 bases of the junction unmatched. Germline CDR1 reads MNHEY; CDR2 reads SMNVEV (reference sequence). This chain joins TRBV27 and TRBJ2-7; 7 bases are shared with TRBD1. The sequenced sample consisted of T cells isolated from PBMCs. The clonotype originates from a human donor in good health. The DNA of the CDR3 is TGTGCCAGCAGTTTTTCTTCCGGGACAGTTTTCTACGAGCAGTACTTC. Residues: CASSFSSGTVFYEQYF.